The 5 T cell receptor beta chains in this list originate from one sample, sequenced in a study of blood T cells in healthy people across ages. A J-beta primer mix and a sample-barcoded 5' primer were used in a second PCR of roughly 6 to 12 cycles. MiXCR, applied by TCRdb to the 5' RACE reads, yields one record per CDR3 protein. The repertoire holds roughly 800,000 distinct CDR3 sequences, 55% to 75% seen once, with roughly 22% in the top ten. The sequencing input was blood. The receptors were gathered from a man aged 25 to 40 in good health.

The chain combines TRBV5-6 with TRBJ2-6, with D hard to call. Trimming left V 0 bases short and J 3 bases short, with 10 bases between. Germline assignment: CDR1 SGHDT and CDR2 YYEEEE. The CDR3 runs 16 residues. The CDR3, as DNA: TGTGCCAGCAGCTTGGGTGGTAGTGGTGGGGCCAACGTCCTGACTTTC. Encoded protein: CASSLGGSGGANVLTF.

A single count supports this clonotype. This sequence joins TRBV6-1 and TRBJ2-4; D is ambiguous. The J call is uncertain, as TRBJ2-7 better fits the DNA end. Germline assignment: CDR1 MNHNS and CDR2 SASEGT. This CDR3 comprises 13 residues. For the CDR3, the DNA is TGTGCCAGCAGTGAGGGGAAAATCTACGAGCAGTACTTC. Amino acid sequence: CASSEGKIYEQYF.

J is TRBJ2-7 and V is TRBV10-3; D perhaps matches TRBD2 (5 bases). V was clipped by 2 bases and J by 0 bases, with 14 bases between them. There are 16 residues in the CDR3. Germline CDR1 is ENHRY and CDR2 is SYGVKD. This CDR3 is CAISETAERHSYEQYF. As DNA, the CDR3 is TGTGCCATCAGTGAGACGGCCGAGCGGCACTCCTACGAGCAGTACTTC.

CDR3 in DNA: TGTGCCAGCATCCTGAGGGGATCCTATGGCTACACCTTC. It encodes CASILRGSYGYTF. The V call is TRBV5-6, the J call TRBJ1-2; a possible D gene is TRBD1 (5 bases). The CDR3 length is 13 residues. The ends were cut back, 6 bases at V and 4 bases at J, with 13 bases in the middle. The germline CDR1 and CDR2 sequences are SGHDT and YYEEEE. Based on the CDR3 plus reference TRBV5-6 and TRBJ1-2, the full variable domain is DAGVTQSPTHLIKTRGQQVTLRCSPKSGHDTVSWYQQALGQGPQFIFQYYEEEERQRGNFPDRFSGHQFPNYSSELNVNALLLGDSALYLCASILRGSYGYTFGSGTRLTVV.

Only a few counts were recorded for this clonotype. This chain connects TRBV4-3 to TRBJ2-3; D unresolved. The V gene's germline CDR1 is LGHNA and CDR2 YSLEER. This CDR3 has 15 residues. Trimming removed 0 bases at V and 0 bases at J, with 7 bases between. The CDR3 sequence: CASSQEGYSTDTQYF. CDR3 DNA sequence: TGCGCCAGCAGCCAAGAAGGGTACAGCACAGATACGCAGTATTTT.